The 18 T cell receptor beta chains presented below share a single source sample, sequenced in a study of OX40 agonist ivuxolimab in advanced cancers. Using immunoSEQ multiplex PCR, the repertoire was profiled, and TCRdb retains in-frame clones only, with some absent. The sample shows about 36,000 clones, over 75% of them seen only once. Sequencing used CD4+ or CD8+ T cells sorted from blood, obtained in a trial of the OX40 agonist ivuxolimab. These receptors came from an adult with an advanced solid tumor such as melanoma, head and neck, liver or kidney cancer.

The chain is built from TRBV4-2 and TRBJ2-7, with TRBD2 as a possible D gene (5 bases). The CDR3 is 12 amino acids. Germline-derived CDR1 and CDR2 are LGHNA and YNFKEQ. Trimming left V 5 bases short and J 6 bases short, with 11 bases between. As DNA, the CDR3 is TGTGCCAGCAGCTTGCGGAGCGGCGAGCAGTACTTC. It specifies CASSLRSGEQYF.

V gene TRBV11-2 combines with J gene TRBJ2-1, with a tentative D call TRBD1 (5 bases). The V gene lost 0 bases and the J gene lost 4 bases, with 13 bases spanning the gap. The CDR3 consists of 16 residues. Germline assignment: CDR1 SGHAT and CDR2 FQNNGV. This chain's CDR3 is CASSLDPTGMYNEQFF. The CDR3 bases are TGTGCCAGCAGCTTAGATCCCACAGGAATGTACAATGAGCAGTTCTTC.

The chain joins TRBV5-1 to TRBJ1-4; possible D gene TRBD1, 5 bases. Between the trimmed V and J ends, which lost 3 bases and 5 bases, there was a span of 11 bases. This CDR3 is 14 amino acids long. The germline V gene encodes CDR1 SGHRS and CDR2 YFSETQ. The CDR3 loop reads CASSSTGLNEKLFF. The CDR3 DNA reads as TGCGCCAGCAGCTCTACAGGATTGAATGAAAAACTGTTTTTT.

This clone was picked up a small number of times. This chain uses TRBV27 with TRBJ2-5, with 10 positions matching TRBD2. Germline CDR1 and CDR2: MNHEY and SMNVEV (reference sequence). J gave up 3 bases and V 5 bases, and 3 bases lay outside the gene matches. The CDR3 loop spans 14 amino acids. The CDR3 bases are TGTGCCAGCAGTCCTCTAGCGGGGGAAGAGACCCAGTACTTC. Translated: CASSPLAGEETQYF.

A single count supports this clone. The chain employs TRBV14 and TRBJ2-5; D remains unclear. Germline CDR1 and CDR2: SGHDN and FVKESK. This CDR3 has 13 amino acids. The V end lost 5 bases, the J end lost 1 base, and 8 bases lay between the germline ends. CDR3: CASSGLRQETQYF. The CDR3 coding sequence is TGTGCCAGCAGCGGTTTACGCCAAGAGACCCAGTACTTC.

The CDR3 nucleotides read TGTGCCAGCAGCCTCGAGACTAGCGCGATCTACAATGAGCAGTTCTTC. Protein: CASSLETSAIYNEQFF. J is TRBJ2-1 and V is TRBV7-6; 8 bases are a match to TRBD2. The junction had 9 bases not matched to a gene; V was cut back by 5 bases and J by 3 bases. This CDR3 has 16 amino acids. From germline, CDR1 is SGHVS and CDR2 FNYEAQ.

This clone was seen once. The chain has TRBV29-1 and TRBJ2-1; 7 nucleotides align to TRBD2. V lost 7 bases, J lost 1 base, and 13 bases stayed unmatched. The CDR3 runs 16 residues. From germline, CDR1 is SQVTM and CDR2 ANQGSEA. The chain's CDR3 is CSGGRGYSGSYNEQFF. CDR3 nucleotides: TGCAGCGGGGGGAGGGGATACAGCGGTTCCTACAATGAGCAGTTCTTC.

The rearrangement uses TRBV30 and TRBJ2-5; TRBD2 matches 8 bases. Germline lookup yields CDR1 GTSNPN and CDR2 SVGIG (reference sequence). The CDR3 sequence is 19 residues long. V lost 0 bases, J lost 5 bases, and 20 bases stayed unmatched. Here the CDR3 reads CAWSVTDSRGGLLRETQYF. In DNA, the CDR3 is TGTGCCTGGAGTGTAACTGATTCCCGGGGGGGCCTCTTAAGGGAGACCCAGTACTTC. The full variable domain, completed using reference TRBV30 and TRBJ2-5, is SQTIHQWPATLVQPVGSPLSLECTVEGTSNPNLYWYRQAAGRGLQLLFYSVGIGQISSEVPQNLSASRPQDRQFILSSKKLLLSDSGFYLCAWSVTDSRGGLLRETQYFGPGTRLLVL.

The V call is TRBV9, the J call TRBJ2-3; unclear D gene. The length of the CDR3 is 14 residues. Germline values: CDR1 SGDLS, CDR2 YYNGEE. Trimming shortened V by 0 bases and J by 4 bases, and 9 bases separated the two germline ends. CDR3 residues: CASSVEDSADTQYF. The CDR3 region has the DNA TGTGCCAGCAGCGTAGAGGATTCGGCAGATACGCAGTATTTT. Filled out from reference TRBV9 and TRBJ2-3, the complete variable domain reads DSGVTQTPKHLITATGQRVTLRCSPRSGDLSVYWYQQSLDQGLQFLIQYYNGEERAKGNILERFSAQQFPDLHSELNLSSLELGDSALYFCASSVEDSADTQYFGPGTRLTVL.

The table lists this clone with a few counts. The chain recombines TRBV27 with TRBJ2-1, with TRBD2 matching over 9 bases. The CDR3 runs to 16 residues. J lost 2 bases, V lost 6 bases, and 8 bases had no gene match. In germline, CDR1 is MNHEY, CDR2 SMNVEV (reference sequence). CDR3 sequence: CASSNSGRGAYNEQFF. In DNA form, the CDR3 reads TGTGCCAGCAGCAATAGCGGGAGAGGTGCCTACAATGAGCAGTTCTTC.

J is TRBJ1-4 and V is TRBV6-5; D gene uncertain. Deletions cut 8 bases from V and 8 bases from J, with 21 bases between. The germline V gene encodes CDR1 MNHEY and CDR2 SVGAGI. CDR3 size: 15 residues. CDR3 in DNA: TGTGCCAGCGAAGAATGGGGAAGCGCGGGGGAAAAACTGTTTTTT. It is translated as CASEEWGSAGEKLFF.

The chain recombines TRBV27 with TRBJ2-2, with D perhaps TRBD2 (5 bases). CDR1 is MNHEY, CDR2 SMNVEV, per germline (reference sequence). V was pared by 5 bases and J by 4 bases, with 11 bases between. The CDR3 contains 14 residues. This chain's CDR3 is CASSSGPGTGELFF. CDR3 bases: TGTGCCAGCAGTAGCGGCCCGGGCACCGGGGAGCTGTTTTTT.

This clone was seen once. V is TRBV28 and J is TRBJ1-5; D remains unclear. V was pared by 3 bases and J by 4 bases, with 10 bases between. The CDR3 extends over 14 amino acids. The germline CDR1 and CDR2 sequences are MDHEN and SYDVKM. CDR3 in DNA: TGTGCCAGCAGTTTTTGGGCGCTTAATCAGCCCCAGCATTTT. As protein: CASSFWALNQPQHF.

The chain has TRBV5-4 and TRBJ2-5; no definite D call. The CDR3 is 15 residues long. Germline CDR1 SGHNT, CDR2 YYREEE (reference sequence). V lost 0 bases to trimming and J lost 5 bases, with 14 bases between them. The CDR3 here is CASSLGPWSGETQYF. In DNA form, the CDR3 reads TGTGCCAGCAGCTTGGGGCCGTGGTCTGGTGAGACCCAGTACTTC. The full variable domain, completed using reference TRBV5-4 and TRBJ2-5, is ETGVTQSPTHLIKTRGQQVTLRCSSQSGHNTVSWYQQALGQGPQFIFQYYREEENGRGNFPPRFSGLQFPNYSSELNVNALELDDSALYLCASSLGPWSGETQYFGPGTRLLVL.

V is TRBV2 and J is TRBJ2-1; D might be TRBD1 (6 bases). The CDR3 is made up of 15 amino acids. Per germline, CDR1 SNHLY and CDR2 FYNNEI. Trimming left V 6 bases short and J 9 bases short, with 21 bases between. The CDR3 region has the DNA TGTGCCAGCAGGGACCCCGGGACATTCAGGGCTGAGCAGTTCTTC. Its translation: CASRDPGTFRAEQFF. The full variable domain, with the rest looked up from reference TRBV2 and TRBJ2-1, is EPEVTQTPSHQVTQMGQEVILRCVPISNHLYFYWYRQILGQKVEFLVSFYNNEISEKSEIFDDQFSVERPDGSNFTLKIRSTKLEDSAMYFCASRDPGTFRAEQFFGPGTRLTVL.

The chain recombines TRBV4-1 with TRBJ2-5; TRBD2 matches at 9 bases. This CDR3 contains 14 residues. Trimming took 3 bases from V and 5 from J; bases not matched to a gene: 4. Germline V gives CDR1 MGHRA, CDR2 YSYEKL. This CDR3 reads CASSQTSGRETQYF. The CDR3, as DNA: TGCGCCAGCAGCCAGACTAGCGGTCGGGAGACCCAGTACTTC.

The V call is TRBV29-1, the J call TRBJ2-1; TRBD2 agrees at 8 bases. Germline-derived CDR1 and CDR2 are SQVTM and ANQGSEA. This CDR3 comprises 16 residues. The J segment lost 3 bases and the V segment lost 0 bases, leaving 7 bases of the junction unmatched. The CDR3 loop reads CSVEDQWREVYNEQFF. For the CDR3, the DNA is TGCAGCGTTGAAGATCAGTGGCGGGAGGTCTACAATGAGCAGTTCTTC.

The CDR3 sequence is CATSRVPSGEAFF. In DNA, the CDR3 is TGTGCCACCAGCAGAGTCCCGTCGGGGGAAGCTTTCTTT. This rearrangement joins TRBV15 to TRBJ1-1; D is undetermined. The germline V gene has CDR1 LNHNV and CDR2 YYDKDF (reference sequence). This CDR3 contains 13 residues. V was trimmed by 1 base and J by 8 bases, leaving 11 bases between them.